The TCR beta chain under discussion was sequenced for a study of T cell changes during pregnancy in multiple sclerosis. Only in-frame clones appear in the TCRdb table, and some are missing; sequencing was by immunoSEQ multiplex PCR. The sample records more than 85,000 clones, 80% to 95% being singletons. The CDR3 is made up of 10 amino acids. Germline V gene data show CDR1 as MNHEY and CDR2 as SMNVEV (reference sequence). Trimming removed 7 bases at V and 14 bases at J, with 12 bases between. This sample comprised peripheral blood, obtained in the third trimester of pregnancy. The origin of this receptor is a female donor in good health, enrolled as a control in a pregnancy study. The chain carries TRBV27 and TRBJ2-1; maybe TRBD2 (6 bases). CDR3 sequence: CASKGWREFF. In nucleotides, the CDR3 is TGTGCCAGCAAAGGGTGGAGGGAGTTCTTC.